The source of this T cell receptor beta chain is a study of blood T cell repertoires in COVID-19. Clones were sequenced by immunoSEQ multiplex PCR, and TCRdb holds only the in-frame ones, with some missing. The sample holds about 160,000 clones, under 85% seen once. Deletions cut 1 base from V and 7 bases from J, with 13 bases between. Germline-derived CDR1 and CDR2 are SGHAT and FQNNGV. This CDR3 has 14 residues. Sequenced: peripheral blood. The TCR comes from an older man who had recovered from COVID-19. The chain employs TRBV11-2 and TRBJ1-1; unclear D gene. The CDR3, as DNA: TGTGCCAGCAGCTTAGTGGCAGGTCCTAATGAAGCTTTCTTT. Protein product: CASSLVAGPNEAFF.